This T cell receptor beta chain was captured in a study of radiotherapy plus CTLA-4 blockade in lung cancer. Study background: For 15% to 20% of patients, objective responses occurred, and around 34% had disease control. Study-level results: Peripheral blood showed expansion of tumor-derived TCR clones after radiotherapy and ipilimumab.

TCRdb's copy holds only in-frame clones and misses some; the assay was immunoSEQ multiplex PCR. The sample contains about 120,000 clones, about 83% of which appear only once. The CDR3 is made up of 15 amino acids. The germline gives CDR1 SGHTA, CDR2 FQGNSA. The trim removed 5 bases at V and 7 bases at J, leaving 6 bases unmatched. With regard to this clone: Its antigen is not identified.

This receptor was obtained from a human donor with non-small cell lung cancer who had a partial response to radiotherapy plus ipilimumab. The starting material was peripheral blood, obtained from a patient treated with radiotherapy plus ipilimumab. The chain employs TRBV7-2 and TRBJ2-1; 12 nucleotides agree with TRBD2. The CDR3 coding sequence is TGTGCCAGCAGCCCTCTAGGACTAGCGGGGAATGAGCAGTTCTTC. Translated, it gives CASSPLGLAGNEQFF.